The 27 T cell receptor beta chains below all came from one sample that was sequenced in a study of OX40 agonist ivuxolimab in advanced cancers. Generated by immunoSEQ multiplex PCR, the TCRdb table keeps only in-frame clones and is missing some. Of approximately 110,000 clones listed, around 93% are singletons. The input for sequencing was CD4+ or CD8+ T cells sorted from blood, taken in a trial of the OX40 agonist ivuxolimab. The receptors shown here come from an adult with an advanced solid tumor such as melanoma, head and neck, liver or kidney cancer.

V is TRBV6-6 and J is TRBJ1-4; the match to TRBD1 covers 7 bases. The CDR3 loop spans 14 amino acids. V shed 7 bases and J 1 base; nucleotides not matched to a gene: 3. Germline V lookup: CDR1 MNHNY, CDR2 SVGAGI (reference sequence). The CDR3 DNA follows: TGTGCCAGCACACGACAGGGAACTAATGAAAAACTGTTTTTT. Residues: CASTRQGTNEKLFF.

Written as DNA, the CDR3 is TGTGCCAGCAGTTTGGGGGACAGGGGAAGCAATCAGCCCCAGCATTTT. Translation: CASSLGDRGSNQPQHF. The V and J genes are TRBV28 and TRBJ1-5, with 10 bases lining up with TRBD1. CDR3 length: 16 amino acids. Germline assignment: CDR1 MDHEN and CDR2 SYDVKM. The V and J ends lost 3 bases and 1 base, in that order; junction bases with no gene match: 3.

This clone came up once. The chain employs TRBV6-6 and TRBJ1-3, with 10 bases matching TRBD1. The CDR3 spans 14 residues. With V trimmed by 6 bases and J by 4 bases, 3 bases remained unmatched. Germline-derived CDR1 and CDR2 are MNHNY and SVGAGI (reference sequence). CDR3 sequence: CASRTGGEGNTIYF. CDR3 bases: TGTGCCAGCAGGACAGGGGGCGAGGGAAACACCATATATTTT.

In this sample, this clone turned up once. The CDR3 region has the DNA TGTGCCAGCAGCGTGGGACAGTTCGGCATGAACACTGAAGCTTTCTTT. Its translation is CASSVGQFGMNTEAFF. The V call is TRBV9, the J call TRBJ1-1; the match to TRBD1 covers 7 bases. Germline V CDR1 and CDR2: SGDLS, YYNGEE. This CDR3 contains 16 residues. Unmatched junction bases numbered 7, after V lost 2 bases and J lost 0 bases.

This clone was seen just once. The rearrangement joins TRBV5-5 to TRBJ2-7; tentative D call: TRBD2 (5 bases). The V end lost 4 bases, the J end lost 5 bases, and 16 bases lay between the germline ends. CDR3 length: 14 residues. The germline V gene encodes CDR1 SGHKS and CDR2 YYEKEE (reference sequence). The CDR3 DNA sequence: TGTGCCAGCAGCGCCTTACTAGAGGCCCACGAGCAGTACTTC. Translated, it gives CASSALLEAHEQYF.

This rearrangement joins TRBV14 to TRBJ2-5; D possibly corresponds to TRBD2 (6 bases). Germline V gives CDR1 SGHDN, CDR2 FVKESK. Trimming removed 1 base from V and 5 bases from J, with 17 bases in between. The CDR3 covers 16 residues. The DNA of the CDR3 is TGTGCCAGCAGCCAAGGGGACTTCACGACGGGGGAGACCCAGTACTTC. This sequence encodes CASSQGDFTTGETQYF.

The V gene is TRBV10-2, the J gene TRBJ1-4; D gene ambiguous. Deletions cut 4 bases from V and 7 bases from J, with 10 bases between. The CDR3 spans 13 residues. Looked up from germline, CDR1 is WSHSY and CDR2 is SAAADI. CDR3 amino acids: CASSASGGEKLFF. The DNA for the CDR3 is TGCGCCAGCAGTGCCTCCGGCGGTGAAAAACTGTTTTTT.

This clone was seen a handful of times. This rearrangement joins TRBV5-4 to TRBJ2-1; D is possibly TRBD1 (6 bases). Trimming took off 0 bases at V and 8 bases at J, with 12 bases between the two ends. CDR3 length: 14 residues. CDR1 is SGHNT and CDR2 is YYREEE in the germline V gene (reference sequence). The CDR3 DNA follows: TGTGCCAGCAGCTTGGAACAGGGTAGCGATGAGCAGTTCTTC. It yields the protein CASSLEQGSDEQFF.

The chain combines TRBV5-1 with TRBJ2-2; 8 bases are shared with TRBD1. The CDR3 has 16 amino acids. V lost 0 bases and J lost 1; bases outside the gene matches: 2. Per the germline V gene, CDR1 is SGHRS and CDR2 is YFSETQ. CDR3 region: CASSLAGTGNTGELFF. The CDR3 region has the DNA TGCGCCAGCAGCTTGGCCGGGACAGGGAACACCGGGGAGCTGTTTTTT.

This clone appeared once. The chain has TRBV7-9 and TRBJ1-5; 8 nucleotides align to TRBD1. With 2 bases clipped from V and 2 bases from J, the junction kept 2 bases outside the gene matches. The CDR3 contains 15 residues. CDR1 SEHNR and CDR2 FQNEAQ come from the germline V gene (reference sequence). CDR3 in amino acids: CASSLQGAGNQPQHF. CDR3 coding DNA: TGTGCCAGCAGCTTACAGGGGGCGGGCAATCAGCCCCAGCATTTT.

The chain joins TRBV7-2 to TRBJ2-1, with D possibly TRBD2 on 7 matching bases. CDR1 is SGHTA and CDR2 is FQGNSA in the germline V gene. CDR3 length: 15 residues. Trimming cost V 3 bases and J 4 bases, with 13 bases left between them. The CDR3 DNA reads TGTGCCAGCAGCTTGAGGGGGGGCGGGTACAATGAGCAGTTCTTC. Amino acids: CASSLRGGGYNEQFF.

The chain is built from TRBV5-6 and TRBJ2-7; TRBD2 matches 9 bases. Unmatched junction bases numbered 6, after V lost 7 bases and J lost 4 bases. Looked up from germline, CDR1 is SGHDT and CDR2 is YYEEEE. The CDR3 runs to 13 residues. The CDR3 DNA reads as TGTGCCAGCCGAAGGACTAGCGTTTACGAGCAGTACTTC. This gives the protein CASRRTSVYEQYF.

J is TRBJ2-5 and V is TRBV10-3; 9 bases line up with TRBD2. The germline gives CDR1 ENHRY, CDR2 SYGVKD. The CDR3 loop spans 16 amino acids. Trimming at V came to 4 bases and at J to 1 base, leaving 7 bases not matched to a gene. The CDR3 DNA follows: TGTGCCATCAGTGCGGGCGGGAGGGGGACCCAAGAGACCCAGTACTTC. Residues: CAISAGGRGTQETQYF.

This sequence joins TRBV2 and TRBJ2-2; TRBD2 is a possible D gene (5 bases). Trimming shortened V by 3 bases and J by 4 bases, and 9 bases separated the two germline ends. Germline V gene sequence: CDR1 SNHLY, CDR2 FYNNEI. The CDR3 contains 14 residues. The CDR3 loop reads CASSDGGSTGELFF. CDR3 coding DNA: TGTGCCAGCAGTGACGGAGGAAGCACCGGGGAGCTGTTTTTT.

This clone was observed a few times. The rearrangement joins TRBV4-3 to TRBJ2-7; 10 bases fit TRBD2. The CDR3 consists of 16 residues. In germline, CDR1 is LGHNA, CDR2 YSLEER. V lost 1 base and J lost 7; bases outside the gene matches: 10. The DNA for the CDR3 is TGCGCCAGCAGCCAAGTAGACTTAGCGACTAGCGGGGAGCAGTACTTC. Translated: CASSQVDLATSGEQYF.

This chain connects TRBV5-1 to TRBJ2-1; the match to TRBD1 covers 9 bases. The germline V gene has CDR1 SGHRS and CDR2 YFSETQ. Trimming removed 4 bases from V and 5 bases from J; junction bases left unmatched: 10. The CDR3 is made up of 16 amino acids. The CDR3 DNA reads as TGCGCCAGCAGCGCTTACCCGGGACAGGGTGACAATGAGCAGTTCTTC. Residues: CASSAYPGQGDNEQFF.

V is TRBV5-4 and J is TRBJ1-1; the match to TRBD1 covers 7 bases. V gave up 5 bases and J gave up 0 bases; unmatched junction bases: 1. The CDR3 covers 13 residues. Germline CDR1 and CDR2: SGHNT and YYREEE (reference sequence). This chain's CDR3 is CASRGQLNTEAFF. The CDR3 DNA reads as TGTGCCAGCAGGGGACAGCTGAACACTGAAGCTTTCTTT.

The chain recombines TRBV5-1 with TRBJ2-3; the D gene is possibly TRBD1 (6 bases). V was pared by 2 bases and J by 2 bases, with 15 bases between. Germline V CDR1 and CDR2: SGHRS, YFSETQ. The CDR3 sequence is 16 residues long. CDR3 protein: CASSFLRDTLTDTQYF. DNA of the CDR3: TGCGCCAGCAGCTTCCTCCGGGACACCCTCACAGATACGCAGTATTTT.

This chain uses TRBV7-9 with TRBJ1-1; 8 bases fit TRBD1. Trimming took 8 bases from V and 2 from J; bases not matched to a gene: 7. The CDR3 extends over 14 amino acids. Germline V gives CDR1 SEHNR, CDR2 FQNEAQ (reference sequence). This CDR3 is CASELGQGNTEAFF. In DNA form, the CDR3 reads TGTGCCAGCGAGCTAGGACAGGGCAACACTGAAGCTTTCTTT.

The chain is built from TRBV28 and TRBJ1-3; 9 bases line up with TRBD1. V trimming: 5 bases; J trimming: 5 bases; junction bases outside the gene matches: 7. The germline CDR1 and CDR2 sequences are MDHEN and SYDVKM. This CDR3 is 15 amino acids long. The CDR3 loop reads CASSPPGQGRNTIYF. The CDR3 region has the DNA TGTGCCAGCAGTCCCCCGGGACAGGGAAGAAACACCATATATTTT.

J is TRBJ2-1 and V is TRBV5-6; 8 bases are shared with TRBD2. V shed 0 bases, J shed 12 bases, and the junction held 2 bases outside the gene matches. Germline V gene sequence: CDR1 SGHDT, CDR2 YYEEEE. The CDR3 covers 12 residues. For the CDR3, the DNA is TGTGCCAGCAGCTTGGCGGGAGGGGCGCAGTTCTTC. Protein product: CASSLAGGAQFF.

V usage is TRBV7-9 and J usage is TRBJ1-4; no firm D call. CDR1 is SEHNR and CDR2 is FQNEAQ in the germline V gene (reference sequence). This CDR3 is built from 15 residues. With 5 bases removed from V and 0 bases from J, the gap between germline ends came to 10 bases. CDR3 DNA sequence: TGTGCCAGCAGCCTTCTCGGGCCAACTAATGAAAAACTGTTTTTT. Protein product: CASSLLGPTNEKLFF.

This clone appeared once. The chain couples TRBV11-3 to TRBJ2-5; 7 bases map to TRBD1. The length of the CDR3 is 13 residues. V gave up 3 bases and J gave up 3 bases; unmatched junction bases: 1. The germline CDR1 and CDR2 sequences are SGHNT and YENEEA. The CDR3 coding sequence is TGTGCCAGCAGCTTGGGACAGAAAGAGACCCAGTACTTC. Amino acids: CASSLGQKETQYF.

V gene TRBV5-1 combines with J gene TRBJ1-5; the D is unclear. Deletions cut 0 bases from V and 4 bases from J, with 11 bases between. The CDR3 is 15 residues long. Germline CDR1 is SGHRS and CDR2 is YFSETQ. The CDR3 sequence is CASSLEANPNQPQHF. Written as DNA, the CDR3 is TGCGCCAGCAGCTTGGAGGCAAACCCTAATCAGCCCCAGCATTTT.

This chain links TRBV4-2 with TRBJ2-1; 10 bases align to TRBD1. Trimming removed 1 base from V and 5 bases from J; junction bases left unmatched: 5. Germline CDR1 and CDR2: LGHNA and YNFKEQ. The CDR3 is 16 amino acids. The CDR3 bases are TGTGCCAGCAGCCAAGTGGGGGACAGGGGAAACAATGAGCAGTTCTTC. This gives the protein CASSQVGDRGNNEQFF.

The chain has TRBV10-3 and TRBJ1-2, with TRBD1 as a possible D gene (6 bases). V lost 6 bases, J lost 8 bases, and 10 bases lay in between. Looked up from germline, CDR1 is ENHRY and CDR2 is SYGVKD. This CDR3 contains 11 residues. Here the CDR3 DNA reads TGTGCCATCAGCACAGGGAAAGGCTACACCTTC. Translation gives CAISTGKGYTF.

CDR3 DNA sequence: TGCGCCAGCAGCTTGGAGCCCTTGGGACTAGCGGGCAATGAGCAGTTCTTC. Encoded protein: CASSLEPLGLAGNEQFF. This chain connects TRBV5-1 to TRBJ2-1; 12 bases align to TRBD2. The CDR3 has 17 amino acids. CDR1 and CDR2 (germline): SGHRS, YFSETQ. V was pared by 0 bases and J by 6 bases, with 7 bases of the junction left unmatched.